This entry describes one T cell receptor (beta chain). Germline CDR1 reads ENHRY; CDR2 reads SYGVKD. V was pared by 1 base and J by 1 base, with 2 bases of the junction left unmatched. The CDR3 is 16 amino acids. This record comes from a study of blood T cell repertoires in COVID-19. In the original processing: Amplified reference gene primers provided the basis for estimating nucleated cell counts. Profiled with immunoSEQ multiplex PCR; TCRdb holds only in-frame clones, not every one. V and J calls and clone size follow that table, whereas D and trimming were derived from the DNA. The data hold around 450,000 clones, with around 89% observed a single time.

The gene calls are TRBV10-3 and TRBJ1-3, with 9 bases identical to TRBD1. This sequence originates from a woman aged 30 to 39 with acute or convalescent COVID-19. Source material: peripheral blood. This chain's CDR3 is CAISEWDRVSGNTIYF. DNA for the CDR3: TGTGCCATCAGTGAGTGGGACAGGGTTTCTGGAAACACCATATATTTT.